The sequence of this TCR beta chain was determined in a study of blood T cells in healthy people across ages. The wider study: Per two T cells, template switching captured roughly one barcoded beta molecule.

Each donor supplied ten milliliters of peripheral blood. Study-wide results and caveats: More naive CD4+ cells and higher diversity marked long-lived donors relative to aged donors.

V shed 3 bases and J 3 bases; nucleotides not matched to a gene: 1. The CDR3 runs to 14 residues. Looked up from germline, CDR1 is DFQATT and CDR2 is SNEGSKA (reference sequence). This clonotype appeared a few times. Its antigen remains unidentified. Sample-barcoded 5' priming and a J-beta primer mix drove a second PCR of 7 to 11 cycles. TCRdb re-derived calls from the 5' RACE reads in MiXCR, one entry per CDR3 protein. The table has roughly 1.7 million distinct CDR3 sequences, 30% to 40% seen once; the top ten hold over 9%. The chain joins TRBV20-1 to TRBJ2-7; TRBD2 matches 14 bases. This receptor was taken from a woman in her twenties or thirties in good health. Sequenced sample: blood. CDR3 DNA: TGCAGTGCTAGTGGGACTAGCGGGGGCTACGAGCAGTACTTC. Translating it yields CSASGTSGGYEQYF.